These 28 T cell receptor beta chains were sequenced from one sample in a study of T-cell memory formation after mild COVID-19 (dated by TCRdb to 2020 to 2023). Library construction relied on 5' RACE. The sample was run on an Illumina NovaSeq 6000. Using fastp at Q25 and MiXCR, TCRdb reprocessed the public reads and kept productive beta chains. Entries are consolidated by CDR3 protein sequence, retaining the most common genes and DNA. This sample gives fewer than 650,000 distinct CDR3 sequences in total; 17% of them show up just once. In total, the top ten clones hold roughly 8.2% of the sample. Sequencing was carried out using PBMCs or a T cell subset sorted from them (not recorded which). These receptors were taken from an adult woman who had mild COVID-19 (a few samples of this study predate the infection). The sample titles of this study are shuffled in the database, so cell type and time point are left out; the donor was told from shared clones.

This clonotype was seen more than once but under ten times. The V and J genes are TRBV18 and TRBJ2-1; unclear D gene. The CDR3 is made up of 14 amino acids. Trimming left V 4 bases short and J 0 bases short, with 7 bases between. Germline CDR1 reads KGHSH; CDR2 reads LQKENI. CDR3 residues: CASSRSLSYNEQFF. The CDR3 coding sequence is TGTGCCAGCTCACGTTCGCTCTCCTACAATGAGCAGTTCTTC.

This clonotype came up a few times. The chain combines TRBV10-3 with TRBJ2-3; D possibly matches TRBD1 or TRBD2 (5 bases each). The V gene's germline CDR1 is ENHRY and CDR2 SYGVKD. Trimming took 4 bases from V and 4 from J, leaving 6 bases between them. The CDR3 loop spans 12 amino acids. CDR3: CAISVGADTQYF. The CDR3 bases are TGTGCCATCAGTGTGGGGGCAGATACGCAGTATTTT.

Remarks on this clonotype: One junction end disagrees with the germline gene, perhaps due to a read error. This CDR3 is CSVSTGTNEKLYF. In DNA form, the CDR3 reads TGCAGCGTTTCGACAGGCACTAATGAAAAACTGTATTTT. The chain uses TRBV29-1 and TRBJ1-4; TRBD1 is a possible D gene (6 bases). There are 13 residues in the CDR3. CDR1 SQVTM and CDR2 ANQGSEA come from the germline V gene.

The chain couples TRBV29-1 to TRBJ1-2; D gene unclear. The CDR3 is 12 amino acids. In germline, CDR1 is SQVTM, CDR2 ANQGSEA. Trimming removed 3 bases at V and 5 bases at J, with 10 bases between. CDR3 region: CSVELARYGYTF. The CDR3, as DNA: TGCAGCGTTGAGCTAGCAAGATATGGCTACACCTTC.

This clonotype was observed at least ten times. This chain uses TRBV24-1 with TRBJ2-2; 7 bases line up with TRBD1. Germline V gene data show CDR1 as KGHDR and CDR2 as SFDVKD. V shed 4 bases and J 6 bases; nucleotides not matched to a gene: 7. CDR3 length equals 15 residues. The CDR3 nucleotides read TGTGCCACCAGTGACCAGACGACAGGGTCCGGGGAGCTGTTTTTT. Residues: CATSDQTTGSGELFF.

Worth noting for this clonotype: The junction and the germline gene differ at one end; a read error may be behind it. The chain uses TRBV3-1 and TRBJ1-2, with D perhaps TRBD1 (6 bases). The CDR3 runs to 17 residues. Germline assignment: CDR1 LGHDT and CDR2 YNNKEL (reference sequence). CDR3 bases: TGTGCCAGCAGCCAAGACGCGACCCCGAATCGACGACAGGCTACATCCTTC. Translated: CASSQDATPNRRQATSF.

This clonotype occurred a few times. The J gene is TRBJ2-1, the V gene TRBV3-1; 7 bases match TRBD1. Germline CDR1 LGHDT, CDR2 YNNKEL (reference sequence). The J segment lost 6 bases and the V segment lost 3 bases, leaving 8 bases of the junction unmatched. The CDR3 extends over 15 amino acids. This chain's CDR3 is CASSHGTAAFNEQFF. CDR3 DNA: TGTGCCAGCAGCCACGGGACAGCCGCCTTCAATGAGCAGTTCTTC.

The chain uses TRBV20-1 and TRBJ1-5; D is undetermined. The CDR3 spans 13 residues. Germline CDR1 and CDR2: DFQATT and SNEGSKA (reference sequence). Trimming shortened V by 6 bases and J by 3 bases, and 12 bases separated the two germline ends. The CDR3 DNA reads as TGCAGTGCGGGCCGGGTCCTCAATCAGCCCCAGCATTTT. Translating gives CSAGRVLNQPQHF.

This clonotype was found many times. V is TRBV7-9 and J is TRBJ1-2; tentative D call: TRBD1 (5 bases). The germline CDR1 and CDR2 sequences are SEHNR and FQNEAQ (reference sequence). Between the trimmed V and J ends, which lost 5 bases and 2 bases, there was a span of 12 bases. This CDR3 has 14 amino acids. CDR3: CASSPSGDNYGYTF. The DNA for the CDR3 is TGTGCCAGCAGCCCCAGCGGGGACAACTATGGCTACACCTTC.

This clonotype was detected only once. This sequence joins TRBV7-3 and TRBJ1-1, with a weak D call TRBD1 (6 bases). V gave up 6 bases and J gave up 0 bases, with 11 bases separating them. The germline V gene encodes CDR1 SGHTA and CDR2 FQGTGA. The CDR3 contains 14 residues. The CDR3 DNA reads as TGTGCCAGCAGGTTACAGGGCGTGAACACTGAAGCTTTCTTT. This sequence encodes CASRLQGVNTEAFF.

Only a few counts were recorded for this clonotype. V gene TRBV5-1 combines with J gene TRBJ1-3; D is unclear. Deletions cut 0 bases from V and 0 bases from J, with 13 bases between. This CDR3 has 17 amino acids. Germline CDR1 and CDR2: SGHRS and YFSETQ. In DNA form, the CDR3 reads TGCGCCAGCAGCTTGGGGCCGGTTCCAGGCTCTGGAAACACCATATATTTT. It encodes CASSLGPVPGSGNTIYF.

J is TRBJ2-5 and V is TRBV7-6, with 9 bases aligning to TRBD1. Germline V lookup: CDR1 SGHVS, CDR2 FNYEAQ. The junction had 8 bases not matched to a gene; V was cut back by 5 bases and J by 4 bases. The CDR3 consists of 15 residues. As DNA, the CDR3 is TGTGCCAGCAGCAATTTACAGGGGGCTGGAGAGACCCAGTACTTC. Translating gives CASSNLQGAGETQYF.

V and J are TRBV30 and TRBJ1-1; 7 nucleotides match TRBD1. CDR1 is GTSNPN and CDR2 is SVGIG in the germline V gene (reference sequence). The CDR3 loop spans 12 amino acids. With V trimmed by 5 bases and J by 5 bases, 5 bases remained unmatched. The CDR3 is CAWQGDQTEAFF. CDR3 in DNA: TGTGCCTGGCAGGGGGATCAAACTGAAGCTTTCTTT.

This clonotype was found a few times. The chain carries TRBV18 and TRBJ2-6; possible D gene TRBD2, 6 bases. V was pared by 3 bases and J by 0 bases, with 9 bases between. The CDR3 is 16 amino acids. Germline CDR1 and CDR2: KGHSH and LQKENI. In DNA form, the CDR3 reads TGTGCCAGCTCACCTCTGGGGGGCTCTGGGGCCAACGTCCTGACTTTC. As protein: CASSPLGGSGANVLTF.

This clonotype has a handful of counts. The chain employs TRBV2 and TRBJ2-2; tentative D call: TRBD2 (5 bases). V was trimmed by 1 base and J by 7 bases, leaving 10 bases between them. Per germline, CDR1 SNHLY and CDR2 FYNNEI. The CDR3 covers 14 residues. The CDR3 here is CASSEGLSDGELFF. The CDR3 coding sequence is TGTGCCAGCAGTGAAGGACTAAGCGACGGGGAGCTGTTTTTT.

The V call is TRBV25-1, the J call TRBJ2-7; D uncertain. From germline, CDR1 is MGHDK and CDR2 SYGVNS. V dropped 3 bases and J dropped 6 bases, with 9 bases sitting between them. This CDR3 is 12 amino acids long. The CDR3 region is CASSDSAVEQYF. The CDR3 DNA reads TGTGCCAGCAGTGACTCAGCCGTCGAGCAGTACTTC.

This clonotype has only a few counts. CDR3 amino acids: CASSGWTVNTEAFF. Here the CDR3 DNA reads TGCGCCAGCAGCGGATGGACAGTGAACACTGAAGCTTTCTTT. This chain connects TRBV5-1 to TRBJ1-1; tentative D call: TRBD1 (6 bases). Germline CDR1 reads SGHRS; CDR2 reads YFSETQ. The germline V and J ends were trimmed by 4 bases and 0 bases, with 10 bases remaining between them. This CDR3 has 14 residues.

This clonotype has a handful of counts. The V gene is TRBV6-5, the J gene TRBJ2-1; the D gene could be TRBD1 or TRBD2 (5 bases each). Germline V gene data show CDR1 as MNHEY and CDR2 as SVGAGI. The CDR3 loop spans 13 amino acids. Trimming shortened V by 7 bases and J by 14 bases, and 21 bases separated the two germline ends. The CDR3 coding sequence is TGTGCCAGCACCGACCGGGCTACCGTGGGGGAGTTCTTC. Protein: CASTDRATVGEFF.

This clonotype was seen more than once but under ten times. V gene TRBV30 combines with J gene TRBJ2-7; no clear D gene. CDR1 and CDR2 from the germline V gene are GTSNPN and SVGIG (reference sequence). The CDR3 runs 11 residues. The germline V and J ends were trimmed by 1 base and 2 bases, with 3 bases remaining between them. Written as DNA, the CDR3 is TGTGCCTGGAGTGGGGCCTACGAGCAGTACTTC. Its translation is CAWSGAYEQYF.

The V call is TRBV5-1, the J call TRBJ1-2, with 8 bases fitting TRBD1. The V and J ends lost 4 bases and 8 bases, in that order; junction bases with no gene match: 19. CDR3 length: 17 residues. From germline, CDR1 is SGHRS and CDR2 YFSETQ. This CDR3 reads CASSLGPTGTGSNGYTF. CDR3 nucleotides: TGCGCCAGCAGCCTGGGACCTACCGGGACAGGATCGAACGGCTACACCTTC.

This clonotype appeared once. This rearrangement joins TRBV15 to TRBJ2-1, with TRBD2 matching over 7 bases. J was trimmed by 9 bases and V by 0 bases; bases with no gene match: 8. This CDR3 has 15 residues. Germline V gene data show CDR1 as LNHNV and CDR2 as YYDKDF (reference sequence). DNA of the CDR3: TGTGCCACCAGCAGAGACTCCGCAGCGGGGTTTGAGCAGTTCTTC. This sequence encodes CATSRDSAAGFEQFF.

Only a few counts were recorded for this clonotype. This chain joins TRBV18 and TRBJ1-2; D gene ambiguous. The V end was cut by 5 bases, the J end by 1 base, with 11 bases between. This CDR3 spans 14 amino acids. The V gene's germline CDR1 is KGHSH and CDR2 LQKENI. CDR3: CASSELGFNYGYTF. The CDR3 bases are TGTGCCAGCTCAGAACTTGGATTTAACTATGGCTACACCTTC. The whole variable domain, filled in from reference TRBV18 and TRBJ1-2, reads NAGVMQNPRHLVRRRGQEARLRCSPMKGHSHVYWYRQLPEEGLKFMVYLQKENIIDESGMPKERFSAEFPKEGPSILRIQQVVRGDSAAYFCASSELGFNYGYTFGSGTRLTVV.

This clonotype was recorded once. The chain has TRBV20-1 and TRBJ2-1; no clear D gene. The V end lost 3 bases, the J end lost 3 bases, and 6 bases lay between the germline ends. In germline, CDR1 is DFQATT, CDR2 SNEGSKA (reference sequence). The CDR3 is 12 amino acids. This chain's CDR3 is CSARGHYNEQFF. The CDR3 DNA reads TGCAGTGCTAGGGGTCACTACAATGAGCAGTTCTTC.

This clonotype was counted only a few times. The chain has TRBV7-8 and TRBJ2-2; 10 nucleotides match TRBD2. The germline V gene has CDR1 SGHVS and CDR2 FQNEAQ. With 9 bases clipped from V and 2 bases from J, the junction kept 3 bases outside the gene matches. This CDR3 has 14 amino acids. Written as DNA, the CDR3 is TGTGCCAGAGGGACTAGCGATAACACCGGGGAGCTGTTTTTT. Protein sequence: CARGTSDNTGELFF.

This clonotype has only a few counts. The chain is built from TRBV5-1 and TRBJ1-4; D gene uncertain. V was cut by 3 bases and J by 1 base, with 10 bases left in between. The CDR3 totals 15 residues. The germline V gene has CDR1 SGHRS and CDR2 YFSETQ. The CDR3, as DNA: TGCGCCAGCAGCTCGGGAGGTGGAACTAATGAAAAACTGTTTTTT. This sequence encodes CASSSGGGTNEKLFF.

Only a few counts were recorded for this clonotype. The chain employs TRBV7-2 and TRBJ1-1; no clear D gene. V lost 1 base and J lost 2, with 8 bases in between. The CDR3 has 14 residues. Germline V gene lookup returns CDR1 SGHTA and CDR2 FQGNSA. As DNA, the CDR3 is TGTGCCAGCAGCTTAGTGCGAGTTAACACTGAAGCTTTCTTT. Translating it yields CASSLVRVNTEAFF.

In this sample, this clonotype turned up a few times. The V gene is TRBV7-2, the J gene TRBJ1-1; no reliable D call. Trimming took off 5 bases at V and 0 bases at J, with 13 bases between the two ends. CDR1 SGHTA and CDR2 FQGNSA come from the germline V gene. The CDR3 has 15 amino acids. The CDR3 DNA is TGTGCCAGCAGCCCCCGACCGGGAATGAACACTGAAGCTTTCTTT. As protein: CASSPRPGMNTEAFF.

The V gene is TRBV4-1, the J gene TRBJ2-7; D gene uncertain. The germline CDR1 and CDR2 sequences are MGHRA and YSYEKL. The CDR3 contains 18 residues. Trimming shortened V by 0 bases and J by 2 bases, and 20 bases separated the two germline ends. This chain's CDR3 is CASSQDRWTADLPYEQYF. CDR3 sequence (DNA): TGCGCCAGCAGCCAAGATAGGTGGACGGCTGATCTCCCCTACGAGCAGTACTTC.